This T cell receptor (beta chain) was sequenced in a study of technical replicates of blood from a handful of donors. The CDR3 spans 15 residues. Germline V CDR1 and CDR2: SGDLS, YYNGEE. V was trimmed by 0 bases and J by 3 bases, leaving 13 bases between them. Sequencing used immunoSEQ multiplex PCR; TCRdb keeps in-frame clones, though not all of them. The sample has some 62,000 clones, around 87% seen once. The sequence was obtained from a human donor in good health. Some clones in this sample may be carry-over from other donors' samples. This sequence joins TRBV9 and TRBJ2-7, with D possibly being TRBD2 (6 bases). Sequencing was carried out using PBMCs. The CDR3 DNA sequence: TGTGCCAGCAGCGTAGCGGCGACTAGAAACTACGAGCAGTACTTC. This codes for CASSVAATRNYEQYF.